This TCR beta chain was retrieved from a study of CD8 T cells in ankylosing spondylitis. Study conclusions and caveats: Typical of ankylosing spondylitis blood, it appeared, was a TCR beta motif of under 10 highly homologous variants.

This clonotype was detected a few times. What it binds is unknown. V was cut by 5 bases and J by 2 bases, with 16 bases left in between. This CDR3 has 16 amino acids. Making the TCR beta libraries involved quantitative 5'-RACE with molecular barcodes. TCRdb itself ran the 5' RACE reads through MiXCR, one entry per CDR3 protein. Of roughly 35,000 distinct CDR3 sequences in the sample, 13% were seen once. V usage is TRBV12-3 or TRBV12-4 and J usage is TRBJ1-5, with D possibly matching TRBD1 (6 bases). The specimen was synovial fluid, either unsorted or a sorted T cell fraction (not recorded which). The sequence derives from a male donor with ankylosing spondylitis. The CDR3 reads CASSQSGGKGNQPQHF. The CDR3 DNA sequence: TGTGCCAGCAGTCAGTCCGGGGGCAAAGGCAATCAGCCCCAGCATTTT.